A selection of T cell receptor beta chains follows, all from one sample in a study of T cells in Graves' hyperthyroidism and ophthalmopathy. TCRdb passed the multiplex PCR reads through MiXCR, listing each CDR3 protein once. The profile covers approximately 640,000 distinct CDR3 sequences, with around a sixth appearing a single time and less than 20% taken by the ten largest. Sequenced sample: blood. These receptor sequences come from a middle-aged man with Graves' hyperthyroidism. Each CDR3 is given with its conserved first and last residue. D genes are given only for firm matches. Rows give clone size only sometimes, using once, few, many, or a class for an expanded clone.

V gene,D gene,clone size,J gene,CDR3 length,CDR3 protein,CDR3 DNA
TRBV2,NA,many,TRBJ1-5,15,CASSPWDGGHEPQHF,TGTGCCAGCAGTCCATGGGACGGGGGGCACGAGCCCCAGCATTTT
TRBV30,NA,many,TRBJ2-3,13,CAWGRISADTQYF,TGTGCCTGGGGTCGAATAAGCGCAGATACGCAGTATTTT
TRBV12-3/TRBV12-4,TRBD2,many,TRBJ2-1,15,CASTSLAGFWNEQFF,TGTGCCAGCACCTCCCTAGCGGGATTCTGGAATGAGCAGTTCTTC
TRBV9,NA,NA,TRBJ1-1,16,CASSVGSGGGNTEAFF,TGTGCCAGCAGCGTAGGGTCTGGTGGGGGGAACACTGAAGCTTTCTTT
TRBV9,NA,NA,TRBJ1-1,15,CASKFDDRMNTEAFF,TGTGCCAGCAAATTCGACGACAGAATGAACACTGAAGCTTTCTTT
TRBV4-1,TRBD2,NA,TRBJ2-1,20,CASSHPIRKREGLSYNEQFF,TGCGCCAGCAGCCACCCGATCCGTAAGCGGGAGGGCCTTTCCTACAATGAGCAGTTCTTC
TRBV27,NA,many,TRBJ2-7,15,CASSFVGDSSYEQYF,TGTGCCAGCAGTTTCGTGGGAGATTCCTCCTACGAGCAGTACTTC
TRBV5-6,TRBD2,NA,TRBJ2-3,13,CASRGLAGDTQYF,TGTGCCAGCAGGGGACTAGCGGGAGATACGCAGTATTTT
TRBV27,TRBD1,many,TRBJ1-6,16,CASSYTGTGYNSPLHF,TGTGCCAGCAGTTATACCGGGACAGGGTATAATTCACCCCTCCACTTT
TRBV7-9,NA,NA,TRBJ2-7,14,CASSLEDPSYEQYF,TGTGCCAGCAGCTTAGAGGATCCCTCCTACGAGCAGTACTTC
TRBV27,NA,NA,TRBJ2-7,13,CASNGGRPYEQYF,TGTGCCAGCAATGGAGGACGACCCTACGAGCAGTACTTC
TRBV4-1,TRBD2,NA,TRBJ2-1,18,CASSRGEAGVRSYNEQFF,TGCGCCAGCAGCCGGGGAGAAGCGGGAGTCCGCTCCTACAATGAGCAGTTCTTC
TRBV6-9,NA,NA,TRBJ2-4,13,CAGSSTRSDIQYF,TGTGCCGGCAGTTCGACTAGGAGCGACATTCAGTACTTC
TRBV5-1,NA,NA,TRBJ2-3,17,CASSLAGLPAGRDTQYF,TGCGCCAGCAGCTTGGCCGGACTGCCTGCGGGGCGAGATACGCAGTATTTT
TRBV7-3,TRBD2,few,TRBJ2-2,16,CASSYGLAGTTGELFF,TGTGCCAGCAGCTATGGACTAGCGGGTACCACCGGGGAGCTGTTTTTT
TRBV18,NA,NA,TRBJ1-1,14,CASSPTGGHTEAFF,TGTGCCAGCTCTCCCACGGGGGGCCACACTGAAGCTTTCTTT
TRBV7-6,TRBD1,many,TRBJ1-6,14,CASSGGTANSPLHF,TGTGCCAGCAGCGGGGGGACAGCAAATTCACCCCTCCACTTT
TRBV29-1,TRBD2,NA,TRBJ2-1,15,CSVEDGGGPYNEQFF,TGCAGCGTTGAAGATGGCGGGGGACCCTACAATGAGCAGTTCTTC
TRBV18,NA,few,TRBJ1-1,12,CASSPMKNEAFF,TGTGCCAGCTCACCAATGAAGAATGAAGCTTTCTTT
TRBV7-3,NA,few,TRBJ2-1,12,CASSHLAHEQFF,TGTGCCAGCAGCCATTTGGCCCATGAGCAGTTCTTC
TRBV11-3,NA,NA,TRBJ1-2,15,CASSAWDGPNYGYTF,TGTGCCAGCAGCGCGTGGGACGGGCCTAACTATGGCTACACCTTC
TRBV12-3/TRBV12-4,NA,many,TRBJ2-1,14,CASERSSSYNEQFF,TGTGCCAGCGAGCGGTCGAGCTCCTACAATGAGCAGTTCTTC
TRBV19,TRBD2,NA,TRBJ2-2,16,CASSFGGIGIAGELFF,TGTGCCAGTAGTTTCGGGGGGATAGGTATAGCCGGGGAGCTGTTTTTT
TRBV7-2,NA,many,TRBJ1-5,14,CASSLSGVGQPQHF,TGTGCCAGCAGCTTATCAGGGGTCGGTCAGCCCCAGCATTTT
TRBV27,NA,many,TRBJ2-7,14,CASSDTDSSYEQYF,TGTGCCAGCAGTGATACAGATAGCTCCTACGAGCAGTACTTC
TRBV2,NA,NA,TRBJ1-1,14,CASSDRLGGTEAFF,TGTGCCAGCAGTGATAGATTGGGAGGCACTGAAGCTTTCTTT
TRBV4-1,NA,once,TRBJ2-4,15,CASSLYYTAKNIQYF,TGCGCCAGCAGCCTCTACTATACAGCCAAAAACATTCAGTACTTC
TRBV12-3/TRBV12-4,TRBD1,NA,TRBJ2-1,11,CASSQGGVESF,TGTGCCAGCAGCCAAGGGGGCGTGGAGTCCTTC
TRBV9,NA,many,TRBJ2-2,13,CASSAGGAGELFF,TGTGCCAGCAGCGCCGGGGGAGCCGGGGAGCTGTTTTTT
TRBV7-9,TRBD1,many,TRBJ1-1,13,CASSDDRGREAFF,TGTGCCAGCAGCGACGACAGGGGGAGGGAAGCTTTCTTT
TRBV28,TRBD2,many,TRBJ2-1,14,CASSLSGMGNEQFF,TGTGCCAGCAGTTTAAGCGGGATGGGAAATGAGCAGTTCTTC
TRBV2,NA,many,TRBJ1-4,14,CASGRRETREKLFF,TGTGCCAGCGGGAGACGGGAGACAAGAGAAAAACTGTTTTTT
TRBV12-3/TRBV12-4,NA,NA,TRBJ1-5,13,CASSLWTRQPQHF,TGTGCCAGCAGTTTATGGACTCGGCAGCCCCAGCATTTT
TRBV28,NA,many,TRBJ1-1,15,CASSLWRVKNTEAFF,TGTGCCAGCAGTTTATGGCGGGTAAAGAACACTGAAGCTTTCTTT
TRBV28,NA,many,TRBJ1-4,15,CASTPIIRSNEKLFF,TGTGCCAGCACCCCAATTATCAGGTCTAATGAAAAACTGTTTTTT
TRBV19,NA,NA,TRBJ1-1,13,CASIEERSTEAFF,TGTGCCAGTATTGAGGAACGGAGCACTGAAGCTTTCTTT
TRBV7-3,TRBD1,NA,TRBJ2-5,17,CASSSSDRGAFQETQYF,TGTGCCAGCAGCTCGAGCGACAGGGGAGCTTTCCAAGAGACCCAGTACTTC
TRBV27,NA,many,TRBJ2-1,13,CASSLRGGNEQFF,TGTGCCAGCAGTTTAAGAGGGGGGAATGAGCAGTTCTTC
TRBV24-1,TRBD1,many,TRBJ1-1,14,CATSDRDRSTEAFF,TGTGCCACCAGTGACCGGGACAGGTCGACTGAAGCTTTCTTT
TRBV9,NA,many,TRBJ2-7,11,CASSGAHEQYF,TGTGCCAGCAGCGGAGCCCACGAGCAGTACTTC
TRBV3-1,TRBD1,NA,TRBJ2-3,14,CASSLRQGSDTQYF,TGTGCCAGCAGCCTACGACAGGGGTCAGATACGCAGTATTTT
TRBV6-5,NA,few,TRBJ2-1,16,CASSYSRGGPYNEQFF,TGTGCCAGCAGTTACTCGAGGGGGGGGCCCTACAATGAGCAGTTCTTC
TRBV7-2,NA,many,TRBJ2-7,17,CASSLVADPWRAYEQYF,TGTGCCAGCAGCTTAGTGGCCGACCCATGGAGGGCGTACGAGCAGTACTTC
TRBV19,NA,NA,TRBJ1-5,13,CASSPDTSPAQHF,TGTGCCAGTAGTCCAGACACCAGCCCGGCCCAGCATTTT
TRBV5-1,NA,few,TRBJ2-1,15,CASSLSPGSHNEQFF,TGCGCCAGCAGCTTGTCGCCAGGGTCACACAATGAGCAGTTCTTC
TRBV27,TRBD1,many,TRBJ2-1,17,CASSPEPRQGPKRRQFF,TGTGCCAGCAGTCCAGAACCTAGACAGGGACCCAAGCGCCGGCAGTTCTTC
TRBV4-2,NA,many,TRBJ2-5,18,CASSQVLLASGSQETQYF,TGTGCCAGCAGCCAAGTCCTCCTGGCGAGCGGAAGCCAAGAGACCCAGTACTTC
TRBV6-9,NA,few,TRBJ2-2,13,CANGRTNTGELFF,TGTGCCAACGGGAGAACGAACACCGGGGAGCTGTTTTTT
TRBV30,TRBD2,few,TRBJ2-1,15,CAWNLPSGSRHEQFF,TGTGCCTGGAACTTACCTAGCGGGAGCAGGCATGAGCAGTTCTTC
TRBV20-1,TRBD2,few,TRBJ2-5,15,CSARSSGNPQETQYF,TGCAGTGCTAGAAGTAGCGGGAATCCCCAGGAGACCCAGTACTTC
TRBV28,TRBD2,many,TRBJ2-5,15,CASSETSGYQETQYF,TGTGCCAGCAGCGAGACTAGCGGCTACCAAGAGACCCAGTACTTC
TRBV28,TRBD1,many,TRBJ1-2,15,CASSLVSLQGNGYTF,TGTGCCAGCAGTTTAGTCTCCTTACAGGGGAATGGCTACACCTTC
TRBV28,NA,many,TRBJ2-1,12,CASSTSYNEQFF,TGTGCCAGTTCTACCTCCTACAATGAGCAGTTCTTC
TRBV10-3,NA,few,TRBJ1-2,13,CAISESMDGGYTF,TGTGCCATCAGTGAGTCGATGGACGGCGGCTACACCTTC
TRBV20-1,NA,NA,TRBJ2-7,13,CSARVSGASEQYF,TGCAGTGCTAGAGTATCCGGAGCTAGCGAGCAGTACTTC
TRBV18,TRBD2,many,TRBJ2-5,15,CASSPQASGQETQYF,TGTGCCAGCTCACCTCAGGCTAGCGGGCAAGAGACCCAGTACTTC
TRBV9,NA,few,TRBJ2-3,13,CASSVPGTDTQYF,TGTGCCAGCAGCGTCCCCGGGACAGATACGCAGTATTTT
TRBV5-1,TRBD2,many,TRBJ2-3,17,CASSLSRTSGGTDTQYF,TGCGCCAGCAGCTTGTCCCGGACTAGCGGGGGCACAGATACGCAGTATTTT
TRBV3-1,NA,few,TRBJ1-2,14,CASSPRQAYYGYTF,TGTGCCAGCAGCCCCCGACAGGCTTACTATGGCTACACCTTC
TRBV3-1,NA,many,TRBJ2-7,14,CASSPPEANYEQYF,TGTGCCAGCAGCCCACCCGAGGCTAACTACGAGCAGTACTTC